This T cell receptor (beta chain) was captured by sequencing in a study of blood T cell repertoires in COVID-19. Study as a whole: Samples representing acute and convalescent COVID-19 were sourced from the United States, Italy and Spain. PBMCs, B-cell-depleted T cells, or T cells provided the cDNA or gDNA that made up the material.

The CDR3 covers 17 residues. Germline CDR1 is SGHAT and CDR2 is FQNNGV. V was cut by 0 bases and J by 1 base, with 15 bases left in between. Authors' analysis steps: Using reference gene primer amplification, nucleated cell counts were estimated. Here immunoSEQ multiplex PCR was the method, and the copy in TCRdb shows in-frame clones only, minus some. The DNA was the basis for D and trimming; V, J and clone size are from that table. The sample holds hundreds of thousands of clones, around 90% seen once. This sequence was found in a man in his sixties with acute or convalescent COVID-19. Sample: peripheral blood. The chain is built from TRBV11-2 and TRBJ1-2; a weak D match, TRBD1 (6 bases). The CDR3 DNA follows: TGTGCCAGCAGCTTAGATCGGTCGGGCAGGGGTAACTATGGCTACACCTTC. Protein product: CASSLDRSGRGNYGYTF.